The sequence of this T cell receptor beta chain was determined in a study of radiation and T cells in renal cell carcinoma. On this clone: Antigen unknown.

CDR3 length: 15 amino acids. Losses at the gene ends were 3 bases for V and 0 bases for J; bases not matched to a gene: 3. CDR1 is LNHDA and CDR2 is SQIVND in the germline V gene (reference sequence). Time point noted: blood 4 weeks post-SBRT, at nephrectomy. The treatment is: 15 Gy SBRT to primary tumor, nephrectomy 4 weeks later. Points from the study as a whole: In blood, top tumor clones expanded by 2 weeks, shrinking by 4.

The assay was immunoSEQ multiplex PCR, and TCRdb's table has in-frame clones only and misses some. The sample shows around 74,000 clones, roughly 85% of them seen only once. The sample here was blood, taken from a patient whose treatment included radiotherapy and nephrectomy. The chain recombines TRBV19 with TRBJ2-3; TRBD1 matches 7 bases. This clonotype originated in a woman aged 55-70 years with renal cell carcinoma. CDR3 coding DNA: TGTGCCAGTAGTATGGGACAGAGTAGCACAGATACGCAGTATTTT. This gives the protein CASSMGQSSTDTQYF.